A single sample is the source of the 30 T cell receptor beta chains below, sequenced in a study of immune heterogeneity within non-small cell lung tumors. Template material comprised bulk tumor genomic DNA at 550 to 650 ng per sample. Collection of several biopsies per primary tumor, spaced far apart, took place during surgery. Untreated, newly diagnosed non-small cell lung cancer patients underwent curative surgery. The authors amplified TCR beta CDR3 by multiplex PCR with 32 V and 13 J primers. TCRdb re-called the multiplex PCR reads through MiXCR, storing one row per CDR3 protein. The data contain 25,000 to 40,000 distinct CDR3 sequences, about 29% of them singletons. The specimen sequenced was lung tumor tissue. These receptors all come from a man aged 35-49 years with non-small cell lung cancer.

The chain carries TRBV29-1 and TRBJ2-5; 7 nucleotides align to TRBD2. Germline V gene sequence: CDR1 SQVTM, CDR2 ANQGSEA. V shed 6 bases, J shed 1 base, and the junction held 8 bases outside the gene matches. CDR3 length: 14 amino acids. CDR3 coding DNA: TGCAGCGTCGGCGTTCCTAGCGGCCAAGAGACCCAGTACTTC. This codes for CSVGVPSGQETQYF.

By its share, this clonotype is medium-sized (0.01 to 0.1%). The chain links TRBV24-1 to TRBJ1-1, with D possibly being TRBD1 (6 bases). From germline, CDR1 is KGHDR and CDR2 SFDVKD. V dropped 5 bases and J dropped 8 bases, with 11 bases sitting between them. This CDR3 is built from 12 residues. CDR3 sequence reads: CATSGAGTEAFF. The CDR3, as DNA: TGTGCCACCAGTGGGGCCGGGACAGAAGCTTTCTTT.

Many counts were recorded for this clonotype. The chain combines TRBV10-3 with TRBJ1-5, with 7 positions matching TRBD1. J gave up 7 bases and V 3 bases, and 0 bases lay outside the gene matches. The germline gives CDR1 ENHRY, CDR2 SYGVKD. This CDR3 spans 12 amino acids. The CDR3 is CAISEGGQPQHF. In nucleotides, the CDR3 is TGTGCCATCAGTGAAGGGGGCCAGCCCCAGCATTTT.

The V gene is TRBV7-8, the J gene TRBJ2-5, with a weak D call TRBD1 (5 bases). The CDR3 sequence is 13 residues long. The germline V and J ends were trimmed by 4 bases and 7 bases, with 13 bases remaining between them. Germline V CDR1 and CDR2: SGHVS, FQNEAQ. The CDR3 region has the DNA TGTGCCAGCAGCTACTCCGATCAGGGGACCCAGTACTTC. Protein sequence: CASSYSDQGTQYF.

Concerning this clonotype: This may come from a read error, since a much larger clone is one base off. V and J are TRBV18 and TRBJ2-5; perhaps TRBD1 as D (6 bases). The CDR3 covers 14 residues. The germline V gene has CDR1 KGHSH and CDR2 LQKENI. The CDR3 sequence is CARSPQGIGETQYF. The DNA for the CDR3 is TGTGCCAGATCACCCCAGGGGATAGGAGAGACCCAGTACTTC.

This clonotype was counted many times. This rearrangement joins TRBV15 to TRBJ1-3; D is ambiguous. Per germline, CDR1 LNHNV and CDR2 YYDKDF (reference sequence). Trimming took off 0 bases at V and 4 bases at J, with 13 bases between the two ends. This CDR3 is built from 16 residues. The CDR3 loop reads CATSRDSGLSGNTIYF. The CDR3 coding sequence is TGTGCCACCAGCAGAGATTCCGGTCTATCCGGAAACACCATATATTTT.

In this sample, this clonotype turned up many times. V usage is TRBV5-1 and J usage is TRBJ2-3; no definite D call. The CDR3 has 15 amino acids. V lost 6 bases, J lost 0 bases, and 14 bases lay in between. From germline, CDR1 is SGHRS and CDR2 YFSETQ. The CDR3 nucleotides read TGCGCCAGCACTCTACAAACCTCTAGCACAGATACGCAGTATTTT. Translating it yields CASTLQTSSTDTQYF.

This clonotype has more than one count but fewer than ten. The V and J genes are TRBV6-1 and TRBJ1-5; D is unclear. The CDR3 runs 13 residues. Trimming stripped 6 bases from V and 5 bases from J, with 11 bases between. The germline V gene encodes CDR1 MNHNS and CDR2 SASEGT. The CDR3, as DNA: TGTGCCAGCAGGGGTTCCTGGGATCAGCCCCAGCATTTT. Residues: CASRGSWDQPQHF.

This clonotype appeared many times. CDR3 sequence: CSVGRRGQPQHF. Written as DNA, the CDR3 is TGCAGTGTGGGCCGAAGGGGTCAGCCCCAGCATTTT. This chain links TRBV20-1 with TRBJ1-5; D might be TRBD1 (5 bases). Deletions cut 7 bases from V and 6 bases from J, with 13 bases between. Germline assignment: CDR1 DFQATT and CDR2 SNEGSKA (reference sequence). This CDR3 comprises 12 residues.

The chain has TRBV20-1 and TRBJ2-3; TRBD1 might be the D (5 bases). The V and J ends lost 6 bases and 2 bases respectively, with 18 bases between them. The CDR3 totals 15 residues. Per the germline V gene, CDR1 is DFQATT and CDR2 is SNEGSKA (reference sequence). The CDR3 sequence: CSAVSGASPTDTQYF. The CDR3 DNA reads as TGCAGTGCCGTCAGTGGGGCCTCCCCCACAGATACGCAGTATTTT.

The chain employs TRBV20-1 and TRBJ2-3; tentatively, D is TRBD2 (6 bases). Germline V lookup: CDR1 DFQATT, CDR2 SNEGSKA (reference sequence). The V and J ends lost 8 bases and 2 bases respectively, with 11 bases between them. The CDR3 length is 12 residues. The CDR3 region has the DNA TGCAGTCAGCGCGGGAACACAGATACGCAGTATTTT. Amino acid sequence: CSQRGNTDTQYF.

At least ten counts were recorded for this clonotype. V gene TRBV7-9 combines with J gene TRBJ2-7, with 9 bases fitting TRBD1. The CDR3 is made up of 14 amino acids. V shed 4 bases and J 4 bases; nucleotides not matched to a gene: 5. Per germline, CDR1 SEHNR and CDR2 FQNEAQ (reference sequence). CDR3 coding DNA: TGTGCCAGCAGCTCGACAGGGGGTTCTTACGAGCAGTACTTC. This translates into CASSSTGGSYEQYF.

This clonotype was picked up many times. The chain carries TRBV6-1 and TRBJ1-6, with a tentative D call TRBD1 (5 bases). V was pared by 5 bases and J by 19 bases, with 21 bases between. CDR3 length equals 13 residues. CDR1 MNHNS and CDR2 SASEGT come from the germline V gene. Here the CDR3 DNA reads TGTGCCAGCAGTCTTAAAGGTTCCGGGACCTCGCACTTT. It codes for CASSLKGSGTSHF.

Turning to this clonotype: A much bigger clone sits one base away, suggesting this may be a read error. The rearrangement links TRBV18 to TRBJ1-5; 7 bases are shared with TRBD1. The germline V gene encodes CDR1 KGHSH and CDR2 LQKENI. The length of the CDR3 is 15 residues. CDR3 DNA sequence: TGTGCCAGCTCACCGGCGACAGGGAGCAATCAGCACCAGCATTTT. Translating gives CASSPATGSNQHQHF.

This clonotype came up a few times. The chain recombines TRBV6-1 with TRBJ2-1; 16 bases are shared with TRBD2. Germline values: CDR1 MNHNS, CDR2 SASEGT. With V trimmed by 4 bases and J by 8 bases, 8 bases remained unmatched. The CDR3 is 17 amino acids. The CDR3 DNA reads TGTGCCAGCAGTGGGAAGGGACTAGCGGGAGGGAGCCATGAGCAGTTCTTC. Protein sequence: CASSGKGLAGGSHEQFF.

Relative to its sample, this clonotype is medium-sized. The chain combines TRBV19 with TRBJ2-5; the D gene could be TRBD1 or TRBD2 (5 bases each). Trimming shortened V by 2 bases and J by 7 bases, and 11 bases separated the two germline ends. This CDR3 contains 13 residues. In germline, CDR1 is LNHDA, CDR2 SQIVND (reference sequence). CDR3 sequence reads: CASSITGQATQYF. In DNA form, the CDR3 reads TGTGCCAGTAGTATAACGGGGCAGGCGACCCAGTACTTC.

The rearrangement joins TRBV15 to TRBJ2-2; 8 bases fit TRBD1. CDR1 is LNHNV and CDR2 is YYDKDF in the germline V gene (reference sequence). J gave up 4 bases and V 5 bases, and 9 bases lay outside the gene matches. The CDR3 extends over 16 amino acids. CDR3 sequence (DNA): TGTGCCACCAGCGCAGATCCAGGGGGCTTCACCGGGGAGCTGTTTTTT. Residues: CATSADPGGFTGELFF.

The CDR3 here is CASSFNWENIQYF. The CDR3 DNA sequence: TGTGCCAGCAGCTTTAATTGGGAAAACATTCAGTACTTC. The J gene is TRBJ2-4, the V gene TRBV7-2; D is undetermined. Germline V gives CDR1 SGHTA, CDR2 FQGNSA. This CDR3 is built from 13 residues. Trimming pared 3 bases from V and 5 bases from J, leaving 8 bases between.

This clonotype was counted ten times or more. The rearrangement joins TRBV9 to TRBJ1-6; D gene unclear. Germline V gives CDR1 SGDLS, CDR2 YYNGEE. The CDR3 runs 16 residues. Between the trimmed V and J ends, which lost 0 bases and 13 bases, there was a span of 20 bases. The chain's CDR3 is CASSVAPSPTGEPLHF. The DNA of the CDR3 is TGTGCCAGCAGCGTAGCGCCGAGTCCCACCGGTGAGCCCCTCCACTTT. Full variable domain (missing parts from reference TRBV9 and TRBJ1-6): DSGVTQTPKHLITATGQRVTLRCSPRSGDLSVYWYQQSLDQGLQFLIQYYNGEERAKGNILERFSAQQFPDLHSELNLSSLELGDSALYFCASSVAPSPTGEPLHFGNGTRLTVT.

This clonotype was observed at least ten times. The V gene is TRBV28, the J gene TRBJ1-1; D not certain. V was pared by 6 bases and J by 6 bases, with 20 bases between. Germline assignment: CDR1 MDHEN and CDR2 SYDVKM. This CDR3 has 15 amino acids. In DNA form, the CDR3 reads TGTGCCAGCAGAGGGATTGCGGTGTCAACTTCTGAAGCTTTCTTT. Translating gives CASRGIAVSTSEAFF.

As to this clonotype: It may be a read error: a sequence one base away is much more abundant. The V and J genes are TRBV6-2 or TRBV6-3 and TRBJ2-5; TRBD2 aligns across 8 bases. The CDR3 extends over 15 amino acids. With V trimmed by 7 bases and J by 2 bases, 9 bases remained unmatched. Germline V gene data show CDR1 as MNHEY and CDR2 as SVGEGT. CDR3 protein: CASIPLLAAQETQYF. In DNA form, the CDR3 reads TGTGCCAGCATTCCCTTACTAGCGGCTCAAGAGACCCAGTACTTC.

By its share, this clonotype is medium-sized. V and J are TRBV5-6 and TRBJ2-3; TRBD1 aligns across 8 bases. Germline CDR1 SGHDT, CDR2 YYEEEE. The junction had 2 bases not matched to a gene; V was cut back by 4 bases and J by 4 bases. The CDR3 runs to 13 residues. In DNA form, the CDR3 reads TGTGCCAGCAGCAAGACAGGGGCAGATACGCAGTATTTT. Translation: CASSKTGADTQYF.

On this clonotype itself: Without the conserved terminal phenylalanine or tryptophan, this CDR3 likely stems from a read error. The DNA is left out, because the CDR3 cannot be placed on it with certainty; the CDR3 is given as TCRdb lists it. The chain joins TRBV11-3 to TRBJ2-1; the table's D call, TRBD1, was not checked against the DNA. Counting both end residues, the CDR3 totals 17 amino acids. CDR1 is SGHNT and CDR2 is YENEEA in the germline V gene. The CDR3 is CASSATGSGSSYNEQLL.

A note on this clonotype: At one of its ends the junction is not consistent with the germline gene, which may arise from a read error. V and J are TRBV29-1 and TRBJ1-4, with a tentative D call TRBD1 (6 bases). The CDR3 has 12 amino acids. The germline CDR1 and CDR2 sequences are SQVTM and ANQGSEA. The CDR3: CSVKDRREKLFF. As DNA, the CDR3 is TGCAGCGTAAAAGACAGGCGTGAAAAGCTGTTTTTT.

Note on this clonotype: This may come from a read error, since a much larger clone is one base off. The chain combines TRBV6-2 or TRBV6-3 with TRBJ1-3, with D perhaps matching TRBD1 (5 bases). This CDR3 region has 20 residues. CDR1 is MNHEY and CDR2 is SVGEGT in the germline V gene. Deletions cut 5 bases from V and 4 bases from J, with 30 bases between. CDR3 DNA sequence: TGTGCCAGCAGTAGAGAATCCGGGACGACTCAAAGAGAGAGGGGAAACACCATATATTTT. Its translation: CASSRESGTTQRERGNTIYF.

This clonotype was detected many times. V gene TRBV6-7 combines with J gene TRBJ2-7; 10 nucleotides align to TRBD2. TRBV6-7 is flagged as an ORF with uncertain function. The CDR3 has 18 residues. V lost 4 bases and J lost 0; bases outside the gene matches: 12. The CDR3 coding sequence is TGTGCCAGCAGTTTCGCGGGAGGACTAGCGGACATCTCCTACGAGCAGTACTTC. Its protein product is CASSFAGGLADISYEQYF.

This clonotype was detected ten times or more. The gene calls are TRBV6-1 and TRBJ2-7; 8 nucleotides line up with TRBD1. J lost 0 bases, V lost 6 bases, and 4 bases had no gene match. Germline V CDR1 and CDR2: MNHNS, SASEGT. The CDR3 runs 14 residues. The CDR3 nucleotides are TGTGCCAGCAGCCACAGGGGGATCTCCTACGAGCAGTACTTC. Protein: CASSHRGISYEQYF.

This clonotype appeared many times. Here the CDR3 reads CSGTGAEAFF. The CDR3 DNA reads TGCAGCGGGACAGGGGCTGAAGCTTTCTTT. The chain employs TRBV29-1 and TRBJ1-1; 9 positions match TRBD1. CDR3 length: 10 amino acids. V lost 7 bases, J lost 6 bases, and 0 bases stayed unmatched. CDR1 and CDR2 (germline): SQVTM, ANQGSEA.

The chain uses TRBV27 and TRBJ1-1; the match to TRBD1 covers 9 bases. The CDR3 sequence is 14 residues long. Germline V lookup: CDR1 MNHEY, CDR2 SMNVEV (reference sequence). V was clipped by 7 bases and J by 11 bases; unmatched bases: 14. CDR3 in amino acids: CASKRLIGTGTAFF. The CDR3 DNA reads as TGTGCCAGCAAACGACTTATCGGGACAGGGACGGCTTTCTTT.

Comments on this clonotype: Sequence at one end of the junction differs from germline and may be a read error. CDR3 nucleotide sequence: TGTGCCAGAAGCCCCGGGCCCAGGGTGATTCAGTACTTC. Encoded protein: CARSPGPRVIQYF. The chain employs TRBV14 and TRBJ2-4; D is possibly TRBD1 (5 bases). In germline, CDR1 is SGHDN, CDR2 FVKESK. The CDR3 has 13 residues.